Listed here are 25 T cell receptor beta chains from one sample, sequenced in a study of blood T cell repertoires in COVID-19. Sequencing used immunoSEQ multiplex PCR; TCRdb keeps in-frame clones, though not all of them. This table holds roughly 180,000 clones, over 80% found once. The sequencing sample was made of peripheral blood. The origin of the receptors is a woman aged 35 to 49 with COVID-19, enrolled during active disease.

The chain carries TRBV2 and TRBJ2-7; 9 nucleotides match TRBD2. This CDR3 has 12 residues. CDR1 is SNHLY and CDR2 is FYNNEI in the germline V gene. The junction had 6 bases not matched to a gene; V was cut back by 8 bases and J by 7 bases. The CDR3 here is CASGLAGREQYF. The CDR3 region has the DNA TGTGCCAGCGGGCTAGCGGGGAGGGAGCAGTACTTC.

The CDR3 here is CASSVEGQGYEQYF. The CDR3 coding sequence is TGTGCCAGCAGCGTAGAGGGACAGGGCTACGAGCAGTACTTC. This chain joins TRBV9 and TRBJ2-7, with 9 bases aligning to TRBD1. CDR1 SGDLS and CDR2 YYNGEE come from the germline V gene. This CDR3 is 14 amino acids long. V trimming: 0 bases; J trimming: 3 bases; junction bases outside the gene matches: 1. The whole variable domain, filled in from reference TRBV9 and TRBJ2-7, reads DSGVTQTPKHLITATGQRVTLRCSPRSGDLSVYWYQQSLDQGLQFLIQYYNGEERAKGNILERFSAQQFPDLHSELNLSSLELGDSALYFCASSVEGQGYEQYFGPGTRLTVT.

The genes are TRBV5-1 and TRBJ2-1, with TRBD2 as a possible D gene (6 bases). The CDR3 is 13 residues long. The V gene lost 4 bases and the J gene lost 10 bases, with 15 bases spanning the gap. Germline CDR1 and CDR2: SGHRS and YFSETQ. CDR3 sequence reads: CASSPETRGEQFF. The CDR3 DNA follows: TGCGCCAGCAGCCCCGAAACGCGGGGAGAGCAGTTCTTC.

The genes are TRBV2 and TRBJ2-1; TRBD1 aligns across 9 bases. CDR3 length equals 17 residues. Looked up from germline, CDR1 is SNHLY and CDR2 is FYNNEI. V shed 2 bases, J shed 6 bases, and the junction held 11 bases outside the gene matches. CDR3 sequence (DNA): TGTGCCAGCAGTGAATTTTTCTCGGGACAGGGTCTCAATGAGCAGTTCTTC. This gives the protein CASSEFFSGQGLNEQFF.

The chain couples TRBV29-1 to TRBJ1-2, with a weak D call TRBD1 (6 bases). The V gene's germline CDR1 is SQVTM and CDR2 ANQGSEA. The CDR3 length is 13 residues. V shed 5 bases and J shed 5 bases, with 15 bases lying between them. CDR3 sequence reads: CSVYTGLGYGYTF. The CDR3 DNA reads TGCAGCGTTTACACAGGGCTAGGGTATGGCTACACCTTC.

In its sample, this clone was seen once. J is TRBJ1-4 and V is TRBV5-1, with D uncertain. Germline CDR1 and CDR2: SGHRS and YFSETQ. The CDR3 has 15 amino acids. V was cut by 0 bases and J by 7 bases, with 13 bases left in between. In DNA, the CDR3 is TGCGCCAGCAGCTTGGTTGGGAACCGGGGTGAAAAACTGTTTTTT. Its translation: CASSLVGNRGEKLFF.

The chain combines TRBV7-6 with TRBJ1-1; tentative D call: TRBD1 (6 bases). Germline V CDR1 and CDR2: SGHVS, FNYEAQ. The CDR3 length is 14 residues. V lost 4 bases and J lost 4, with 13 bases in between. The CDR3 here is CASSSNRGGTEAFF. CDR3 in DNA: TGTGCCAGCAGCTCTAATAGGGGGGGCACTGAAGCTTTCTTT. Together with reference TRBV7-6 and TRBJ1-1, the CDR3 gives the full variable domain: GAGVSQSPRYKVTKRGQDVALRCDPISGHVSLYWYRQALGQGPEFLTYFNYEAQQDKSGLPNDRFSAERPEGSISTLTIQRTEQRDSAMYRCASSSNRGGTEAFFGQGTRLTVV.

This chain links TRBV7-9 with TRBJ1-5, with a weak D call TRBD1 (5 bases). The CDR3 loop spans 15 amino acids. Between the trimmed V and J ends, which lost 3 bases and 2 bases, there was a span of 11 bases. Germline lookup yields CDR1 SEHNR and CDR2 FQNEAQ (reference sequence). The CDR3 sequence: CASSFFQGGNQPQHF. The DNA of the CDR3 is TGTGCCAGCAGCTTCTTCCAGGGCGGCAATCAGCCCCAGCATTTT.

V gene TRBV7-9 combines with J gene TRBJ2-4, with 10 bases matching TRBD2. Germline values: CDR1 SEHNR, CDR2 FQNEAQ (reference sequence). The CDR3 sequence is 19 residues long. J lost 0 bases, V lost 3 bases, and 11 bases had no gene match. The CDR3 sequence is CASSFEASGSLLAKNIQYF. The CDR3 region has the DNA TGTGCCAGCAGCTTTGAAGCTAGCGGGAGTTTACTAGCCAAAAACATTCAGTACTTC.

This clone was observed a single time. The chain links TRBV2 to TRBJ1-2, with 10 positions matching TRBD1. The V gene end was trimmed by 9 bases and the J gene end by 5 bases; junction bases not matched to a gene: 15. The CDR3 contains 16 residues. The V gene's germline CDR1 is SNHLY and CDR2 FYNNEI. CDR3 sequence: CASPLPLTGGMYGYTF. CDR3 coding DNA: TGTGCCAGTCCCCTCCCTCTGACAGGGGGCATGTATGGCTACACCTTC.

V and J are TRBV21-1 and TRBJ2-1; TRBD2 was called by the table and not checked on the DNA. TRBV21-1 is given as a pseudogene. CDR3 length: 17 residues. CDR3 nucleotides: TGTGCCAGCAGCAAAGTCCTCACTAGTCTAATCAACAATGAGCAGTTCTTC. This gives the protein CASSKVLTSLINNEQFF.

The genes are TRBV7-8 and TRBJ2-7; maybe TRBD1 (6 bases). The CDR3 consists of 16 residues. In germline, CDR1 is SGHVS, CDR2 FQNEAQ. V shed 5 bases and J shed 4 bases, with 21 bases lying between them. The CDR3 protein is CASSHRQATGGYEQYF. In nucleotides, the CDR3 is TGTGCCAGCAGCCACAGACAGGCGACGGGCGGGTACGAGCAGTACTTC.

CDR3 nucleotides: TGTGCCAGCAGCCCAGGGGGCGGCGGGGAGCTGTTTTTT. Translation gives CASSPGGGGELFF. The rearrangement links TRBV7-6 to TRBJ2-2; 8 positions match TRBD1. Looked up from germline, CDR1 is SGHVS and CDR2 is FNYEAQ. Germline trimming cut 5 bases from V and 7 bases from J; bases unmatched to any gene: 3. The CDR3 has 13 amino acids.

DNA for the CDR3: TGTGCCAGCAGTGAAGGACAGGGAGGTTCACCCCTCCACTTT. This codes for CASSEGQGGSPLHF. The chain links TRBV2 to TRBJ1-6, with TRBD1 matching over 7 bases. Losses at the gene ends were 1 base for V and 9 bases for J; bases not matched to a gene: 3. The length of the CDR3 is 14 residues. Germline V gene data show CDR1 as SNHLY and CDR2 as FYNNEI.

This sequence joins TRBV5-6 and TRBJ1-2; no firm D call. Germline V CDR1 and CDR2: SGHDT, YYEEEE. The ends were cut back, 2 bases at V and 7 bases at J, with 12 bases in the middle. The CDR3 runs 13 residues. CDR3 DNA: TGTGCCAGCAGCTTCGTGGGGAGTGTTGGCTACACCTTC. As protein: CASSFVGSVGYTF. Supplemented by reference TRBV5-6 and TRBJ1-2, the full variable domain reads DAGVTQSPTHLIKTRGQQVTLRCSPKSGHDTVSWYQQALGQGPQFIFQYYEEEERQRGNFPDRFSGHQFPNYSSELNVNALLLGDSALYLCASSFVGSVGYTFGSGTRLTVV.

The chain links TRBV27 to TRBJ1-5, with a weak D call TRBD1 (6 bases). This CDR3 is built from 13 residues. Trimming cost V 5 bases and J 4 bases, with 9 bases left between them. CDR1 and CDR2 (germline): MNHEY, SMNVEV (reference sequence). The CDR3 region is CASSPQGNQPQHF. CDR3 bases: TGTGCCAGCAGTCCCCAGGGGAATCAGCCCCAGCATTTT.

A single count supports this clone. This chain uses TRBV11-3 with TRBJ2-1; D perhaps matches TRBD2 (5 bases). V gave up 4 bases and J gave up 4 bases, with 11 bases separating them. Germline values: CDR1 SGHNT, CDR2 YENEEA. The CDR3 covers 14 residues. The CDR3 sequence: CASSSRTDYNEQFF. CDR3 DNA: TGTGCCAGCAGCTCCAGGACTGATTACAATGAGCAGTTCTTC.

The rearrangement uses TRBV5-1 and TRBJ1-3; 9 positions agree with TRBD1. Germline lookup yields CDR1 SGHRS and CDR2 YFSETQ. This CDR3 contains 16 residues. V lost 5 bases to trimming and J lost 1 base; unmatched junction nucleotides: 7. CDR3 DNA: TGCGCCAGCAGGGCCGGGACAGGGTTTTCTGGAAACACCATATATTTT. Residues: CASRAGTGFSGNTIYF.

J is TRBJ2-2 and V is TRBV10-1; D may be TRBD2 (5 bases). This CDR3 is 14 amino acids long. With 6 bases removed from V and 3 bases from J, the gap between germline ends came to 11 bases. Germline CDR1 WNHNN, CDR2 SYGVQD (reference sequence). The CDR3 bases are TGCGCCAGCAGGCCAACGCGGGACACCGGGGAGCTGTTTTTT. Translated, it gives CASRPTRDTGELFF.

The V call is TRBV24-1, the J call TRBJ2-2; a weak D match, TRBD2 (6 bases). This CDR3 is built from 14 residues. V dropped 3 bases and J dropped 9 bases, with 13 bases sitting between them. Germline V gene data show CDR1 as KGHDR and CDR2 as SFDVKD. Here the CDR3 reads CATSDPGEVRELFF. CDR3 in DNA: TGTGCCACCAGTGATCCGGGGGAGGTCAGGGAGCTGTTTTTT.

This chain joins TRBV6-1 and TRBJ1-4; D uncertain. Per the germline V gene, CDR1 is MNHNS and CDR2 is SASEGT. The CDR3 has 11 residues. V was shortened by 1 base and J by 10 bases, with 4 bases between the two germline ends. DNA for the CDR3: TGTGCCAGCAGTGAAGGGAGAAAACTGTTTTTT. This codes for CASSEGRKLFF.

V usage is TRBV5-1 and J usage is TRBJ1-4, with 8 bases identical to TRBD1. Germline V gene data show CDR1 as SGHRS and CDR2 as YFSETQ. The ends lost 0 bases at V and 7 bases at J; junction bases unmatched: 5. The CDR3 runs to 15 residues. This CDR3 is CASSLGTGLFEKLFF. The CDR3 DNA follows: TGCGCCAGCAGCTTGGGGACAGGGCTTTTTGAAAAACTGTTTTTT. Full variable domain (missing parts from reference TRBV5-1 and TRBJ1-4): KAGVTQTPRYLIKTRGQQVTLSCSPISGHRSVSWYQQTPGQGLQFLFEYFSETQRNKGNFPGRFSGRQFSNSRSEMNVSTLELGDSALYLCASSLGTGLFEKLFFGSGTQLSVL.

The rearrangement uses TRBV5-6 and TRBJ1-5; 11 bases are shared with TRBD1. Looked up from germline, CDR1 is SGHDT and CDR2 is YYEEEE. V lost 3 bases, J lost 7 bases, and 9 bases stayed unmatched. This CDR3 has 16 amino acids. The DNA for the CDR3 is TGTGCCAGCAGCTCCCGGGGGACAGGGGGTGGCCAGCCCCAGCATTTT. Amino acid sequence: CASSSRGTGGGQPQHF.

The rearrangement joins TRBV6-5 to TRBJ1-2; TRBD1 is a possible D gene (5 bases). V lost 6 bases and J lost 4, with 12 bases in between. Germline CDR1 reads MNHEY; CDR2 reads SVGAGI. This CDR3 is built from 13 residues. CDR3 region: CASRPTVSYGYTF. The CDR3 bases are TGTGCCAGCAGACCGACAGTTTCCTATGGCTACACCTTC.

The rearrangement links TRBV7-3 to TRBJ2-1; 8 positions agree with TRBD1. Germline-derived CDR1 and CDR2 are SGHTA and FQGTGA. This CDR3 spans 15 amino acids. Germline trimming cut 5 bases from V and 0 bases from J; bases unmatched to any gene: 3. The CDR3 DNA is TGTGCCAGCAGCCTGGGACAGGCCTCCTACAATGAGCAGTTCTTC. It yields the protein CASSLGQASYNEQFF. The full variable domain, completed using reference TRBV7-3 and TRBJ2-1, is GAGVSQTPSNKVTEKGKYVELRCDPISGHTALYWYRQSLGQGPEFLIYFQGTGAADDSGLPNDRFFAVRPEGSVSTLKIQRTERGDSAVYLCASSLGQASYNEQFFGPGTRLTVL.